Presented here are 17 T cell receptor beta chains from one specimen sequenced in a study of regulatory T cells in long-lasting Graves disease. The time point is: newly diagnosed GD, antithyroid drugs for less than 3 months. With RNA extracted from PBMCs as input, the TCR library was made. Construction of TCR beta libraries relied on iRepertoire HTBI primers and on Arm-PCR targeting CDR3 regions. TCRdb processed the multiplex PCR reads anew with MiXCR; each CDR3 protein has one entry. The repertoire consists of hundreds of thousands of distinct CDR3 sequences, with over 15% occurring once and the leading ten covering about 39%. The input for sequencing was peripheral blood mononuclear cells (PBMCs), taken at new diagnosis, from a patient treated with antithyroid drugs. The receptors here all came from a female donor with Graves disease.

This chain joins TRBV27 and TRBJ2-1; TRBD1 is a possible D gene (5 bases). Per the germline V gene, CDR1 is MNHEY and CDR2 is SMNVEV (reference sequence). The CDR3 is made up of 18 amino acids. The V and J ends lost 5 bases and 4 bases respectively, with 24 bases between them. CDR3 sequence: CASSPLLLAGIGYNEQFF. As DNA, the CDR3 is TGTGCCAGCAGTCCACTTCTCTTGGCAGGGATAGGGTACAATGAGCAGTTCTTC.

This clonotype was detected a few times. This chain links TRBV20-1 with TRBJ1-1; D ambiguous. Germline V CDR1 and CDR2: DFQATT, SNEGSKA (reference sequence). The CDR3 runs 14 residues. The V end was cut by 0 bases, the J end by 4 bases, with 12 bases between. Here the CDR3 reads CSARDLDGSTEAFF. CDR3 bases: TGCAGTGCTAGAGACCTGGACGGGAGCACTGAAGCTTTCTTT.

This clonotype came up many times. The rearrangement links TRBV11-3 to TRBJ2-2; D not resolved. Per the germline V gene, CDR1 is SGHNT and CDR2 is YENEEA. V lost 0 bases, J lost 5 bases, and 19 bases lay in between. This CDR3 spans 18 amino acids. The CDR3 is CASSLDGSTPSYTGELFF. CDR3 sequence (DNA): TGTGCCAGCAGCTTAGATGGCTCTACCCCTTCTTATACCGGGGAGCTGTTTTTT.

This clonotype was recorded at least ten times. The rearrangement uses TRBV10-2 and TRBJ2-1; no clear D gene. Germline CDR1 is WSHSY and CDR2 is SAAADI. V was cut by 6 bases and J by 0 bases, with 12 bases left in between. CDR3 length equals 15 residues. CDR3 sequence reads: CASSPWASSYNEQFF. DNA for the CDR3: TGCGCCAGCAGCCCCTGGGCGAGCTCCTACAATGAGCAGTTCTTC.

Worth noting for this clonotype: A read error is the likely source, as a far larger clone sits one nucleotide away. This rearrangement joins TRBV11-3 to TRBJ2-3; TRBD2 agrees at 9 bases. Germline CDR1 SGHNT, CDR2 YENEEA. This CDR3 contains 16 residues. CDR3 sequence reads: CACSPGIAGVGDTQYF. CDR3 in DNA: TGTGCCTGCAGCCCGGGGATAGCGGGAGTTGGAGATACGCAGTATTTT.

This chain uses TRBV28 with TRBJ2-6; possibly TRBD1 for D (5 bases). Looked up from germline, CDR1 is MDHEN and CDR2 is SYDVKM. The CDR3 covers 17 residues. Trimming left V 6 bases short and J 0 bases short, with 15 bases between. DNA for the CDR3: TGTGCCAGCAGACGCAGGGTTTCCTTCTCTGGGGCCAACGTCCTGACTTTC. Its protein product is CASRRRVSFSGANVLTF. Full variable domain (missing parts from reference TRBV28 and TRBJ2-6): DVKVTQSSRYLVKRTGEKVFLECVQDMDHENMFWYRQDPGLGLRLIYFSYDVKMKEKGDIPEGYSVSREKKERFSLILESASTNQTSMYLCASRRRVSFSGANVLTFGAGSRLTVL.

This clonotype was counted many times. The V call is TRBV20-1, the J call TRBJ1-3; 7 positions agree with TRBD1. Trimming removed 5 bases from V and 4 bases from J; junction bases left unmatched: 8. Germline lookup yields CDR1 DFQATT and CDR2 SNEGSKA (reference sequence). CDR3 size: 14 residues. Here the CDR3 reads CSAPDRSKGNTIYF. Written as DNA, the CDR3 is TGCAGTGCTCCGGACAGGAGCAAAGGAAACACCATATATTTT.

Note on this clonotype: Only one base separates this from a far larger clonotype, so it likely reflects a read error. This chain connects TRBV2 to TRBJ2-5; TRBD1 aligns across 11 bases. CDR3 length: 14 amino acids. Germline loops: CDR1 SNHLY, CDR2 FYNNEI. The V gene end was trimmed by 7 bases and the J gene end by 2 bases; junction bases not matched to a gene: 3. Here the CDR3 reads CASTWDRGQETQYF. CDR3 nucleotides: TGTGCCAGCACTTGGGACAGGGGGCAAGAGACCCAGTACTTC.

This clonotype was counted between two and nine times. The CDR3: CASSSAQPPYRGETQYF. The CDR3, as DNA: TGTGCCAGCAGTTCCGCCCAGCCCCCCTACAGGGGGGAGACCCAGTACTTC. The V gene is TRBV28, the J gene TRBJ2-5, with 8 bases that match TRBD1. Germline V gene data show CDR1 as MDHEN and CDR2 as SYDVKM. CDR3 length: 17 residues. After removal of 4 bases from V and 5 bases from J, the junction contained 15 bases not matched to a gene.

This clonotype was found a few times. The V and J genes are TRBV28 and TRBJ2-7, with 7 bases matching TRBD2. Germline V gene sequence: CDR1 MDHEN, CDR2 SYDVKM. The V segment lost 6 bases and the J segment 3 bases; nucleotides outside the gene matches: 8. This CDR3 spans 14 amino acids. The DNA for the CDR3 is TGTGCCAGCAGGACGGGAGGACATTACTACGAGCAGTACTTC. Translation: CASRTGGHYYEQYF.

This chain links TRBV20-1 with TRBJ1-4, with 12 bases that match TRBD1. The CDR3 loop spans 12 amino acids. Germline-derived CDR1 and CDR2 are DFQATT and SNEGSKA (reference sequence). The CDR3 protein is CGGTGGPEKLFF. In nucleotides, the CDR3 is TGCGGGGGGACAGGGGGCCCTGAAAAACTGTTTTTT.

The genes are TRBV7-9 and TRBJ1-1; 9 positions agree with TRBD1. The CDR3 consists of 15 residues. Germline CDR1 and CDR2: SEHNR and FQNEAQ (reference sequence). The V segment lost 7 bases and the J segment 0 bases; nucleotides outside the gene matches: 6. CDR3 sequence: CASTLTGGMNTEAFF. In nucleotides, the CDR3 is TGTGCCAGCACCTTGACAGGGGGTATGAACACTGAAGCTTTCTTT.

This clonotype was counted many times. In DNA, the CDR3 is TGTGCCAGCAGTTGGACCGGAGGTCGCACAGATACGCAGTATTTT. Translating gives CASSWTGGRTDTQYF. The chain recombines TRBV27 with TRBJ2-3; a possible D gene is TRBD2 (5 bases). Deletions cut 4 bases from V and 1 base from J, with 12 bases between. The CDR3 runs 15 residues. Germline-derived CDR1 and CDR2 are MNHEY and SMNVEV (reference sequence).

This clonotype was counted many times. This chain joins TRBV11-2 and TRBJ1-1, with unresolved D. From germline, CDR1 is SGHAT and CDR2 FQNNGV. V lost 0 bases and J lost 2, with 7 bases in between. The CDR3 length is 14 residues. The CDR3 DNA follows: TGTGCCAGCAGCTTAGATCTCGCCAACACTGAAGCTTTCTTT. It specifies CASSLDLANTEAFF.

This clonotype was counted at least ten times. This sequence joins TRBV30 and TRBJ1-2; no firm D call. Looked up from germline, CDR1 is GTSNPN and CDR2 is SVGIG (reference sequence). Trimming shortened V by 0 bases and J by 4 bases, and 9 bases separated the two germline ends. This CDR3 comprises 13 residues. CDR3 in amino acids: CAWSVLQSYGYTF. The CDR3 nucleotides read TGTGCCTGGAGTGTACTACAAAGCTATGGCTACACCTTC. The whole variable domain, filled in from reference TRBV30 and TRBJ1-2, reads SQTIHQWPATLVQPVGSPLSLECTVEGTSNPNLYWYRQAAGRGLQLLFYSVGIGQISSEVPQNLSASRPQDRQFILSSKKLLLSDSGFYLCAWSVLQSYGYTFGSGTRLTVV.

The V call is TRBV27, the J call TRBJ2-1, with 11 bases lining up with TRBD2. CDR3 length equals 13 residues. After removal of 8 bases from V and 10 bases from J, the junction contained 7 bases not matched to a gene. Germline CDR1 MNHEY, CDR2 SMNVEV (reference sequence). The CDR3 loop is CASEASGRREQFF. In DNA, the CDR3 is TGTGCCAGCGAGGCTAGCGGGAGGAGGGAGCAGTTCTTC.

This clonotype has a count of ten or more. The V call is TRBV12-3 or TRBV12-4, the J call TRBJ2-3; D unclear. The CDR3 has 14 residues. With 1 base removed from V and 0 bases from J, the gap between germline ends came to 5 bases. CDR3 DNA: TGTGCCAGCAGTTTAGGAATAAGCACAGATACGCAGTATTTT. This sequence encodes CASSLGISTDTQYF.